These T cell receptor beta chains were read from a single sample in a study of blood T cells in healthy people across ages. TCRdb re-called the 5' RACE reads through MiXCR, storing one row per CDR3 protein. In the table there are some 1.6 million distinct CDR3 sequences, roughly 30% of which are singletons. Input material: blood. Receptors originate from a woman aged 25 to 45 in good health. Both conserved end residues are part of each CDR3. The D gene is left open where the match is weak. Clone size is shown for a subset of rows, as once, few, many or a class of expanded clone.

D gene: -; V gene: TRBV20-1; clone size: -; J gene: TRBJ2-5; CDR3 protein: CSASSDPGVGQYF; CDR3 DNA: TGCAGTGCTAGTTCTGACCCGGGAGTGGGGCAGTACTTC
D gene: -; V gene: TRBV20-1; clone size: -; J gene: TRBJ2-3; CDR3 protein: CSAHITDTQYF; CDR3 DNA: TGCAGTGCCCATATTACAGATACGCAGTATTTT
D gene: -; V gene: TRBV28; clone size: -; J gene: TRBJ1-1; CDR3 protein: CASSSGSLNTEAFF; CDR3 DNA: TGTGCCAGCAGTTCTGGGAGTTTGAACACTGAAGCTTTCTTT
D gene: TRBD1; V gene: TRBV27; clone size: -; J gene: TRBJ2-7; CDR3 protein: CASSLRQQGYYEQYF; CDR3 DNA: TGTGCCAGCAGTTTACGTCAACAGGGGTACTACGAGCAGTACTTC
D gene: TRBD2; V gene: TRBV9; clone size: -; J gene: TRBJ2-7; CDR3 protein: CASSSGTSGGAVTSEQYF; CDR3 DNA: TGTGCCAGCAGCTCCGGGACTAGCGGGGGGGCTGTTACCAGCGAGCAGTACTTC
D gene: TRBD1; V gene: TRBV10-3; clone size: -; J gene: TRBJ1-1; CDR3 protein: CAISGTGELVWAFF; CDR3 DNA: TGTGCCATCAGCGGGACAGGCGAACTGGTGTGGGCTTTCTTT
D gene: TRBD1; V gene: TRBV12-3/TRBV12-4; clone size: few; J gene: TRBJ1-1; CDR3 protein: CASSKDRTNTEAFF; CDR3 DNA: TGTGCCAGCAGTAAGGACAGGACGAACACTGAAGCTTTCTTT
D gene: TRBD2; V gene: TRBV20-1; clone size: -; J gene: TRBJ2-3; CDR3 protein: CSARVMSGRADTQYF; CDR3 DNA: TGCAGTGCTAGAGTAATGAGCGGGAGAGCAGATACGCAGTATTTT
D gene: TRBD1; V gene: TRBV27; clone size: many; J gene: TRBJ2-5; CDR3 protein: CASRLGGGETQYF; CDR3 DNA: TGTGCCAGCAGGCTAGGGGGCGGGGAGACCCAGTACTTC
D gene: TRBD2; V gene: TRBV6-5; clone size: -; J gene: TRBJ2-3; CDR3 protein: CASSYSLAGSTDTQYF; CDR3 DNA: TGTGCCAGCAGTTATTCGCTAGCGGGGAGCACAGATACGCAGTATTTT
D gene: -; V gene: TRBV28; clone size: -; J gene: TRBJ2-7; CDR3 protein: CASRPILMGGEQYF; CDR3 DNA: TGTGCCAGCAGACCCATACTGATGGGCGGCGAGCAGTACTTC
D gene: -; V gene: TRBV4-1; clone size: -; J gene: TRBJ2-7; CDR3 protein: CASSQELGSYEQYF; CDR3 DNA: TGCGCCAGCAGCCAAGAACTGGGCTCCTACGAGCAGTACTTC
D gene: TRBD2; V gene: TRBV20-1; clone size: -; J gene: TRBJ2-5; CDR3 protein: CSARDRGLAVQETQYF; CDR3 DNA: TGCAGTGCTAGAGATAGGGGACTAGCGGTCCAAGAGACCCAGTACTTC
D gene: -; V gene: TRBV7-9; clone size: few; J gene: TRBJ2-7; CDR3 protein: CAGSRGRHSYEQYF; CDR3 DNA: TGTGCCGGCAGCCGGGGGAGGCACTCCTACGAGCAGTACTTC
D gene: -; V gene: TRBV1; clone size: once; J gene: TRBJ1-5; CDR3 protein: CTSSQEKGEYSWRNQPQHF; CDR3 DNA: TGCACCAGCAGCCAGGAGAAGGGGGAGTACTCGTGGCGCAATCAGCCCCAGCATTTT
D gene: -; V gene: TRBV5-1; clone size: once; J gene: TRBJ1-1; CDR3 protein: CASSFRNQNTEAFF; CDR3 DNA: TGCGCCAGCAGCTTCCGGAATCAGAACACTGAAGCTTTCTTT
D gene: TRBD2; V gene: TRBV3-1; clone size: once; J gene: TRBJ2-4; CDR3 protein: CASSQRTSGRGLNTQYF; CDR3 DNA: TGTGCCAGCAGCCAGCGGACTAGCGGGAGGGGTTTAAACACTCAGTACTTC
D gene: TRBD2; V gene: TRBV12-3/TRBV12-4; clone size: -; J gene: TRBJ2-4; CDR3 protein: CASSFALAGVGDIQYF; CDR3 DNA: TGTGCCAGCAGTTTCGCCCTAGCGGGAGTTGGTGACATTCAGTACTTC
D gene: -; V gene: TRBV4-1; clone size: -; J gene: TRBJ1-1; CDR3 protein: CASSQDRQGTEAFF; CDR3 DNA: TGCGCCAGCAGCCAAGACAGGCAGGGGACTGAAGCTTTCTTT
D gene: -; V gene: TRBV18; clone size: few; J gene: TRBJ2-6; CDR3 protein: CASSPSPPTGANVLTF; CDR3 DNA: TGTGCCAGCTCACCTAGCCCCCCTACTGGGGCCAACGTCCTGACTTTC
D gene: -; V gene: TRBV27; clone size: -; J gene: TRBJ2-7; CDR3 protein: CASSLGGPSSEQYF; CDR3 DNA: TGTGCCAGCAGTTTAGGAGGCCCTTCGAGCGAGCAGTACTTC
D gene: -; V gene: TRBV29-1; clone size: -; J gene: TRBJ1-2; CDR3 protein: CSVESPGDGYTF; CDR3 DNA: TGCAGCGTTGAGTCGCCCGGGGACGGCTACACCTTC
D gene: TRBD2; V gene: TRBV4-2; clone size: few; J gene: TRBJ2-7; CDR3 protein: CASSRETSGGSEQYF; CDR3 DNA: TGTGCCAGCAGCCGAGAGACTAGCGGGGGGAGTGAGCAGTACTTC
D gene: -; V gene: TRBV10-3; clone size: once; J gene: TRBJ1-2; CDR3 protein: CAISESVGANYGHTF; CDR3 DNA: TGTGCCATCAGTGAGTCCGTAGGGGCTAACTATGGCCACACCTTC
D gene: TRBD1; V gene: TRBV20-1; clone size: -; J gene: TRBJ2-1; CDR3 protein: CSAREAGQGYNEQFF; CDR3 DNA: TGCAGTGCTAGAGAGGCGGGACAGGGCTACAATGAGCAGTTCTTC
D gene: -; V gene: TRBV20-1; clone size: -; J gene: TRBJ2-3; CDR3 protein: CSAPPTGGALGTQYF; CDR3 DNA: TGCAGTGCCCCCCCCACTGGCGGGGCCCTGGGGACGCAGTATTTT
D gene: -; V gene: TRBV30; clone size: -; J gene: TRBJ2-3; CDR3 protein: CARSGPNTDTQYF; CDR3 DNA: TGTGCCCGAAGCGGCCCGAATACAGATACGCAGTATTTT
D gene: -; V gene: TRBV12-3/TRBV12-4; clone size: once; J gene: TRBJ2-5; CDR3 protein: CASSFIGWETQYF; CDR3 DNA: TGTGCCAGCAGTTTCATAGGTTGGGAGACCCAGTACTTC
D gene: TRBD1; V gene: TRBV29-1; clone size: many; J gene: TRBJ2-1; CDR3 protein: CSAVTGDEQFF; CDR3 DNA: TGCAGCGCCGTGACAGGGGATGAGCAGTTCTTC
D gene: TRBD1; V gene: TRBV27; clone size: -; J gene: TRBJ1-1; CDR3 protein: CASSLFPGQGNTEAFF; CDR3 DNA: TGTGCCAGCAGTTTATTCCCGGGACAGGGGAACACTGAAGCTTTCTTT
D gene: TRBD1; V gene: TRBV7-8; clone size: few; J gene: TRBJ2-2; CDR3 protein: CASSDGLGQGETGELFF; CDR3 DNA: TGTGCCAGCAGCGATGGTTTGGGACAGGGGGAAACCGGGGAGCTGTTTTTT
D gene: -; V gene: TRBV7-9; clone size: -; J gene: TRBJ1-2; CDR3 protein: CASRPPGRGGYTF; CDR3 DNA: TGTGCCAGCAGACCTCCGGGTCGCGGTGGCTACACCTTC
D gene: -; V gene: TRBV15; clone size: many; J gene: TRBJ2-7; CDR3 protein: CATSRETLVYEQYF; CDR3 DNA: TGTGCCACCAGCAGGGAGACGCTTGTCTACGAGCAGTACTTC
D gene: -; V gene: TRBV5-1; clone size: -; J gene: TRBJ2-3; CDR3 protein: CASSLGGTDMQYF; CDR3 DNA: TGCGCCAGCAGCTTGGGTGGCACAGATATGCAGTATTTT
D gene: -; V gene: TRBV5-1; clone size: few; J gene: TRBJ2-7; CDR3 protein: CASSGAGTLYEQYF; CDR3 DNA: TGCGCCAGCTCGGGGGCAGGAACCCTCTACGAGCAGTACTTC
D gene: TRBD1; V gene: TRBV6-6; clone size: -; J gene: TRBJ2-5; CDR3 protein: CASSGTGSFGQYF; CDR3 DNA: TGTGCCAGCAGCGGGACAGGGTCCTTCGGGCAGTACTTC
D gene: -; V gene: TRBV27; clone size: -; J gene: TRBJ2-7; CDR3 protein: CASSPNLHLSSYEQYF; CDR3 DNA: TGTGCCAGCAGCCCCAACCTTCATCTGAGCTCCTACGAGCAGTACTTC
D gene: -; V gene: TRBV5-1; clone size: -; J gene: TRBJ2-2; CDR3 protein: CASSFVSQGNTGELFF; CDR3 DNA: TGCGCCAGCAGCTTTGTCTCCCAGGGGAACACCGGGGAGCTGTTTTTT
D gene: TRBD2; V gene: TRBV20-1; clone size: -; J gene: TRBJ2-1; CDR3 protein: CSARDYQRGVNEQFF; CDR3 DNA: TGCAGTGCTAGAGATTACCAGCGGGGAGTCAATGAGCAGTTCTTC
D gene: TRBD1; V gene: TRBV7-9; clone size: -; J gene: TRBJ1-6; CDR3 protein: CASGPQGPLYNSPLHF; CDR3 DNA: TGTGCCAGCGGCCCACAGGGGCCGCTCTATAATTCACCCCTCCACTTT
D gene: -; V gene: TRBV20-1; clone size: -; J gene: TRBJ2-7; CDR3 protein: CSARNRTGSYEQYF; CDR3 DNA: TGCAGTGCTAGGAATAGGACGGGCTCCTACGAGCAGTACTTC